The clone carrying this T cell receptor delta chain was seen more than once but under ten times. Its target is not known. The data stem from a study of Vδ1+ human thymocytes. Overall study findings and caveats: Thymic TRG and TRD repertoires appeared highly polyclonal, with Gaussian CDR3 length distributions. Thymic delta-chain repertoires held approximately 20% Vdelta2 sequences and few Vdelta3, despite high sort purity.

Sequences come from RNA converted to cDNA by reverse transcription. Multiplex PCR used pooled V-gene forward primers and a constant-region reverse primer to amplify CDR3s. TCRdb re-processed the multiplex PCR reads using CATT. Altogether under 85,000 delta-chain clones are present, around 34% being singletons, with the ten largest covering approximately 0.25%. Thymocytes were sorted as CD3+ TCRVdelta1+ TCRVdelta2- after alphabeta T cell depletion. CDR3 length equals 17 residues. The J segment lost 0 bases and the V segment lost 0 bases, leaving 6 bases of the junction unmatched. The germline CDR1 and CDR2 sequences are TSWWSYY and QGS.

The sequencing input was Vdelta1+ gamma-delta thymocytes from the thymus. Subset indicated: FACS-sorted CD3+ TCRalphabeta- TCRVdelta1+ TCRVdelta2- thymocytes. The chain joins TRDV1 to TRDJ1; 8 bases align to TRDD3. The sequence was collected from a boy under two years old who had congenital heart surgery. The CDR3: CALGELFLGEYTDKLIF. For the CDR3, the DNA is TGTGCTCTTGGGGAACTTTTTCTGGGGGAGTACACCGATAAACTCATCTTT.